This entry is about one T cell receptor (beta chain). Its target is unknown. This record comes from a study of T-cell memory formation after mild COVID-19. Turning to the study itself: Clusters were largely donor specific.

Whole-study findings and limits: Memory cells collected pre-infection included some clones that later responded, suggesting cross-reactive memory joined. Most CD4+ clones that shrank were in CM and EM, while CD8+ ones turned up in EMRA.

V was shortened by 5 bases and J by 4 bases, with 12 bases between the two germline ends. The CDR3 runs to 13 residues. Germline CDR1 MNHEY, CDR2 SVGAGI. cDNA libraries for TCR alpha and TCR beta, carrying sample barcodes and UMIs, came from 5'RACE with constant-segment primers. TCRdb ran MiXCR on the 5' RACE reads and lists one entry per CDR3 protein. The repertoire holds hundreds of thousands of distinct CDR3 sequences, with roughly 15% as singletons. The chain recombines TRBV6-5 with TRBJ2-7; D uncertain. The sequence derives from a man aged 18 to 35 who had mild COVID-19 (a few samples of this study predate the infection). Cell type and time point are not known. Sequences were obtained from PBMCs or a T cell subset sorted from them (not recorded which). The CDR3 DNA sequence: TGTGCCAGCAGTGCACCGTCGACTTACGAGCAGTACTTC. Its protein is CASSAPSTYEQYF.